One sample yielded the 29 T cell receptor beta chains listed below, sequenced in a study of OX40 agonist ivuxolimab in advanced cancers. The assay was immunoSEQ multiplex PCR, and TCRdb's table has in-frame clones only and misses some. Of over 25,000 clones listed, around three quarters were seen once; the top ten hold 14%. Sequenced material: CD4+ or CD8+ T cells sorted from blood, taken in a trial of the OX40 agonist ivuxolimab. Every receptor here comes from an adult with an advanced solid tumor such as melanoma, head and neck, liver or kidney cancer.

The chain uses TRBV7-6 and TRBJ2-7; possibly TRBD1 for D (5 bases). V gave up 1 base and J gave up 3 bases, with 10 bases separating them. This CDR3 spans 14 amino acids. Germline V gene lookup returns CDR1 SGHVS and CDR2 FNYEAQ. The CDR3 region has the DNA TGTGCCAGCAGCTTAGGTCCACAGGACTACGAGCAGTACTTC. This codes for CASSLGPQDYEQYF.

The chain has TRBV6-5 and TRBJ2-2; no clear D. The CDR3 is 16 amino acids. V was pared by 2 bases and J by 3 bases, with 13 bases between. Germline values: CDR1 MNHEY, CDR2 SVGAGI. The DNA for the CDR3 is TGTGCCAGCAGTTACAATATCCCTAGTGACACCGGGGAGCTGTTTTTT. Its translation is CASSYNIPSDTGELFF.

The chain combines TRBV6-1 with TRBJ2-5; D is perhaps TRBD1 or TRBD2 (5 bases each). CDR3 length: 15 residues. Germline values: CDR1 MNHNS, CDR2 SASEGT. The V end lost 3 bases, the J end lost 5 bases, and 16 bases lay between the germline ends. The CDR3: CASSDWDGPYETQYF. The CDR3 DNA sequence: TGTGCCAGCAGTGACTGGGACGGACCATATGAGACCCAGTACTTC.

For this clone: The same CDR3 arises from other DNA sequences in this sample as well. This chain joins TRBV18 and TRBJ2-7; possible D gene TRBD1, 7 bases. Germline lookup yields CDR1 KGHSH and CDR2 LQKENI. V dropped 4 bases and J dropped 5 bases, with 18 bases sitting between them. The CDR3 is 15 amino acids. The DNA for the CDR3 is TGTGCCAGCTCACGGGAGGACAGGAGTCGCGACGAGCAGTACTTC. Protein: CASSREDRSRDEQYF.

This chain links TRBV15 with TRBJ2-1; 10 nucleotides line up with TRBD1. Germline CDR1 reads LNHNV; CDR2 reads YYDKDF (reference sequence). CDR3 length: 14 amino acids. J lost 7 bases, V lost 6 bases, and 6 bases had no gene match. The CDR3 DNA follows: TGTGCCACCAGTAGACAGGGGGCTTGGAATGAGCAGTTCTTC. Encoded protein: CATSRQGAWNEQFF.

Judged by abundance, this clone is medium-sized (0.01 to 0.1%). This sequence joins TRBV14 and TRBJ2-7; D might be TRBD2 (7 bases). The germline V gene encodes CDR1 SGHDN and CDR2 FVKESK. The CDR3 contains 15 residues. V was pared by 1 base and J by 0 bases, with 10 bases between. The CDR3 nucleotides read TGTGCCAGCAGCCAAGGCGGGGGCAGCTCCTACGAGCAGTACTTC. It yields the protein CASSQGGGSSYEQYF.

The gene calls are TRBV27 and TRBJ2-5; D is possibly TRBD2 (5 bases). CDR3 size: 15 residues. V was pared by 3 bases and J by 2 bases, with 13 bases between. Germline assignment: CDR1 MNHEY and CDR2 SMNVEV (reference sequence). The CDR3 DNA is TGTGCCAGCAGTTTTCATAGACGAGGGCAAGAGACCCAGTACTTC. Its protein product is CASSFHRRGQETQYF.

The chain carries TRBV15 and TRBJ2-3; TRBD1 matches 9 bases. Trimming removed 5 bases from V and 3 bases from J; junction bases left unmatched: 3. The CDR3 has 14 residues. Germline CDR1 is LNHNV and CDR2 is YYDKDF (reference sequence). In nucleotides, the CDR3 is TGTGCCACCAGCGGCGGGACAGGGACAGATACGCAGTATTTT. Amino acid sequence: CATSGGTGTDTQYF.

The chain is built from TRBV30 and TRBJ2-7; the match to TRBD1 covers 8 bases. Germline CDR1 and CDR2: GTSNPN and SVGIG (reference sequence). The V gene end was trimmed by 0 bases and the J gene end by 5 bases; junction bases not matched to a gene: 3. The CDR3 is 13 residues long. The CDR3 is CAWSVQGEHEQYF. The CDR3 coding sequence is TGTGCCTGGAGTGTACAGGGGGAGCACGAGCAGTACTTC.

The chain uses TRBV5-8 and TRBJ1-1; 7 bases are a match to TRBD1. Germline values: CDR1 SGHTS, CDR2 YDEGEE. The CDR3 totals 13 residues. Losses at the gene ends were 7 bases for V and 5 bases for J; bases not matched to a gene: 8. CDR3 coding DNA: TGTGCCAGCTGCCCCGACAGGGAAACTGAAGCTTTCTTT. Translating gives CASCPDRETEAFF.

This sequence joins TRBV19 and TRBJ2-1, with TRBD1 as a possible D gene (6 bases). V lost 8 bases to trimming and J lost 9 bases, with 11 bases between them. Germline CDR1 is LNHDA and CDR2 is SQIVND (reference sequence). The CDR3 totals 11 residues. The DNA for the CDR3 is TGTGCCAGTTTTGGGGGCCCTGAGCAGTTCTTC. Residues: CASFGGPEQFF.

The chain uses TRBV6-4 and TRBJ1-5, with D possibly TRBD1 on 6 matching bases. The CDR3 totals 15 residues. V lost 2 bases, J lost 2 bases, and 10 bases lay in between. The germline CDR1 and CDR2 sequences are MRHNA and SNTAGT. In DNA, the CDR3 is TGTGCCAGCAGTGACGTGGCAGGGGGCAATCAGCCCCAGCATTTT. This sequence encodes CASSDVAGGNQPQHF.

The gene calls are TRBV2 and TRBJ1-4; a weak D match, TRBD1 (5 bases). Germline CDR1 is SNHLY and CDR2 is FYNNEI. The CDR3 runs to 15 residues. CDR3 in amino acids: CAHRGGGTPNEKLFF. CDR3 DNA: TGTGCTCACCGGGGGGGTGGAACCCCTAATGAAAAACTGTTTTTT. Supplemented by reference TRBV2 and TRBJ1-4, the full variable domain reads EPEVTQTPSHQVTQMGQEVILRCVPISNHLYFYWYRQILGQKVEFLVSFYNNEISEKSEIFDDQFSVERPDGSNFTLKIRSTKLEDSAMYFCAHRGGGTPNEKLFFGSGTQLSVL.

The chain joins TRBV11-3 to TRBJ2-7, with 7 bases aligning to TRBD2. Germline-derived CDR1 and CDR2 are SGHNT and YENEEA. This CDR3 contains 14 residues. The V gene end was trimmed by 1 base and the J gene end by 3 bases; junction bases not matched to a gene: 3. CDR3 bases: TGTGCCAGCAGCTTAGGGGCGGGGGACTACGAGCAGTACTTC. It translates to CASSLGAGDYEQYF.

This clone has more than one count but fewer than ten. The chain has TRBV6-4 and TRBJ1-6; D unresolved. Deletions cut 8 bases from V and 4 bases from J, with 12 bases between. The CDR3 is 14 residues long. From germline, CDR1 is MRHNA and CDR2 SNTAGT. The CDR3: CASVLWRYNSPLHF. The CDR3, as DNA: TGTGCCAGCGTCCTATGGAGGTATAATTCACCCCTCCACTTT.

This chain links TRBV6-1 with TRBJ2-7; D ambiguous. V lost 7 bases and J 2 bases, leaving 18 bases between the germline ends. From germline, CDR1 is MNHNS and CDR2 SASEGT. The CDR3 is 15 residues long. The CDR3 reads CASILTESGTYEQYF. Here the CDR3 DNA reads TGTGCCAGCATTCTAACTGAATCTGGGACCTACGAGCAGTACTTC.

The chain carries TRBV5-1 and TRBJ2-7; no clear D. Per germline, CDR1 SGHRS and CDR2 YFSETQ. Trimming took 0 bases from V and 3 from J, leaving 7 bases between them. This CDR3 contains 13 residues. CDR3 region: CASSLEAGYEQYF. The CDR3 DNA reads TGCGCCAGCAGCTTGGAGGCAGGCTACGAGCAGTACTTC.

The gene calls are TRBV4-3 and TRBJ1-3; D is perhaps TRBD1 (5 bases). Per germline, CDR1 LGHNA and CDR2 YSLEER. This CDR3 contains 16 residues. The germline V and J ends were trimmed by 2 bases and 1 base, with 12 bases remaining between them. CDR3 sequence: CASSQRREISGNTIYF. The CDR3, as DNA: TGCGCCAGCAGCCAACGCAGGGAAATATCTGGAAACACCATATATTTT.

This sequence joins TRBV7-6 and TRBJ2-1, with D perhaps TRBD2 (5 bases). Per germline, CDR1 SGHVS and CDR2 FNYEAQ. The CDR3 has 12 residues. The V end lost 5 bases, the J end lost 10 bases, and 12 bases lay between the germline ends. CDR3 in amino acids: CASSLLGMEQFF. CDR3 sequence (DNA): TGTGCCAGCAGCCTACTAGGGATGGAGCAGTTCTTC.

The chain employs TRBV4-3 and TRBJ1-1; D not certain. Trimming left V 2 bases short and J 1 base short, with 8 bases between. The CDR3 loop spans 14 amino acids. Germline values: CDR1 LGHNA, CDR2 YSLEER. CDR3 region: CASSQFGGNTEAFF. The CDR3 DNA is TGCGCCAGCAGCCAATTTGGAGGGAACACTGAAGCTTTCTTT.

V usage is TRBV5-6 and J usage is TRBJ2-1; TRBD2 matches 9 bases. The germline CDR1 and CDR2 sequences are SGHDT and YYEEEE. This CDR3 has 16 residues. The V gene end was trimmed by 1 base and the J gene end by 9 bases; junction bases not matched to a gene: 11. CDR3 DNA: TGTGCCAGCAGCTTGAGGGGTCTAGCGGGGAGGGTTGAGCAGTTCTTC. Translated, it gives CASSLRGLAGRVEQFF.

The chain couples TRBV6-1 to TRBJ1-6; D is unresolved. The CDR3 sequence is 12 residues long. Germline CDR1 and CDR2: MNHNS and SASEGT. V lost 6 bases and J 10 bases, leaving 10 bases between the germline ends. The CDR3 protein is CASRWENSPLHF. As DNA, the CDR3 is TGTGCCAGCAGATGGGAAAACTCACCCCTCCACTTT.

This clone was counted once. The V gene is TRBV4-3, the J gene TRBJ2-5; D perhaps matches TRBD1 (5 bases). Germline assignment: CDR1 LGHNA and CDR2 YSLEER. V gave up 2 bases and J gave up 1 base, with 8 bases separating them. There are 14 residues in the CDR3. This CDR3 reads CASSQFQGQETQYF. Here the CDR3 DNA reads TGCGCCAGCAGCCAATTTCAGGGCCAAGAGACCCAGTACTTC.

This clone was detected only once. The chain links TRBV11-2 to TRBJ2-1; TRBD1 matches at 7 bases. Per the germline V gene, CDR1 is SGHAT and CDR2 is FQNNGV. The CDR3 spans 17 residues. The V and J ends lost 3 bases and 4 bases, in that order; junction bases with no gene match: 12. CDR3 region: CASSLWDSAFSYNEQFF. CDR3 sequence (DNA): TGTGCCAGCAGCTTGTGGGACAGCGCGTTCAGTTACAATGAGCAGTTCTTC. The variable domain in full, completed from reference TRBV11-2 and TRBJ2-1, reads EAGVAQSPRYKIIEKRQSVAFWCNPISGHATLYWYQQILGQGPKLLIQFQNNGVVDDSQLPKDRFSAERLKGVDSTLKIQPAKLEDSAVYLCASSLWDSAFSYNEQFFGPGTRLTVL.

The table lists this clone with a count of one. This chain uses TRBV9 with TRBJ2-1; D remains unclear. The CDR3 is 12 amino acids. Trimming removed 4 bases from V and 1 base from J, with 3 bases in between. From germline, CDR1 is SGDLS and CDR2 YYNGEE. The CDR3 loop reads CASSPSYNEQFF. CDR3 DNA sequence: TGTGCCAGCAGCCCTTCCTACAATGAGCAGTTCTTC.

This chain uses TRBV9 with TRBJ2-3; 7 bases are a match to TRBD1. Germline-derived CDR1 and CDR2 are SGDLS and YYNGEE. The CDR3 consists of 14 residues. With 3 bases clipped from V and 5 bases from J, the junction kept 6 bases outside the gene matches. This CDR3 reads CASSAETGLDTQYF. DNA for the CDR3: TGTGCCAGCAGCGCCGAGACAGGGTTAGATACGCAGTATTTT.

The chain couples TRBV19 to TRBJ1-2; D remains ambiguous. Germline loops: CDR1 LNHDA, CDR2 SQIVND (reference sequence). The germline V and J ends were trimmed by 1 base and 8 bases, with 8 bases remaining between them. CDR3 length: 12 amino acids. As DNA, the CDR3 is TGTGCCAGTAGTATAGGCCGGGGAGGCTACACCTTC. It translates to CASSIGRGGYTF.

The CDR3 protein is CATSRAPLGDTQYF. CDR3 sequence (DNA): TGTGCCACCAGCAGAGCCCCCCTGGGAGATACGCAGTATTTT. The chain links TRBV15 to TRBJ2-3; D is unresolved. V was clipped by 1 base and J by 5 bases, with 10 bases between them. From germline, CDR1 is LNHNV and CDR2 YYDKDF (reference sequence). The CDR3 consists of 14 residues.

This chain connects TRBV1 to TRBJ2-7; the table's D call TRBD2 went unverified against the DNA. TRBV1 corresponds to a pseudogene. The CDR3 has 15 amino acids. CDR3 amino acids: CTSSQVYGGPYEQYF. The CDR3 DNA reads TGCACCAGCAGCCAAGTCTACGGGGGGCCCTACGAGCAGTACTTC.